This TCR beta chain is drawn from a study of beta chain features in type 1 diabetes. Background on the study: Examination spanned 90 million to 140 million sorted cells from all samples. General study points: Sequencing the cDNA could make cells with high TCR expression show up more than they should.

Every isolated RNA sample was fully reverse transcribed, so sequencing captured expressed TCRB transcripts. The method was immunoSEQ multiplex PCR; TCRdb's version includes in-frame clones alone and lacks a portion of them. The sample carries 150,000 or so clones, approximately 10% recorded once. This clone has only a few counts. Antigen: not known. This CDR3 is built from 16 residues. The V gene lost 1 base and the J gene lost 0 bases, with 10 bases spanning the gap. Germline CDR1 is SGHNT and CDR2 is YENEEA. Every donor provided one heparinised blood draw, which averaged roughly 120 mL. Sample: central memory CD4+ T cells from blood. This receptor was obtained from a man aged 18 to 30 in good health. The J gene is TRBJ2-1, the V gene TRBV11-3; TRBD2 might be the D (6 bases). CDR3 sequence: CASSLGGAGSYNEQFF. Here the CDR3 DNA reads TGTGCCAGCAGCTTAGGGGGAGCGGGCTCCTACAATGAGCAGTTCTTC.